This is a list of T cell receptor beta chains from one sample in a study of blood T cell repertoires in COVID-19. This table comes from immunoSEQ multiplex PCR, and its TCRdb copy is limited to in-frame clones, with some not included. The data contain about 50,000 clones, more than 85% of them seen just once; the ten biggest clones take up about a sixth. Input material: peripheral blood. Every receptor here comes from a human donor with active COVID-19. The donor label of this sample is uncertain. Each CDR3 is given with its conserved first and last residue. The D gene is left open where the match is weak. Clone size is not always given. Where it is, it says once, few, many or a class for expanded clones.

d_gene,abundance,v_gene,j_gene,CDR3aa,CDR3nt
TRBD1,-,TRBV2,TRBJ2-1,CASRVGTGGHNEQFF,TGTGCCAGCAGGGTGGGGACAGGGGGTCACAATGAGCAGTTCTTC
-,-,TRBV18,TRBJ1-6,CASSPRGLVNNSPLHF,TGTGCCAGCTCACCCAGAGGCCTAGTCAATAATTCACCCCTCCACTTT
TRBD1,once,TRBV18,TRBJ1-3,CASSLGQGGHTIYF,TGTGCCAGCTCCCTCGGACAGGGTGGACACACCATATATTTT
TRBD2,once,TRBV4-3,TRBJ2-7,CASSQVPWTSGRPYEQYF,TGCGCCAGCAGCCAAGTTCCCTGGACTAGCGGGAGACCCTACGAGCAGTACTTC
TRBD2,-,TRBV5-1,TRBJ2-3,CASSSNLWRGGTDTQYF,TGCGCCAGCAGCTCCAACCTCTGGCGGGGGGGCACAGATACGCAGTATTTT
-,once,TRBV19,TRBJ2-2,CASKYHWGEDGELFF,TGTGCCAGTAAATATCATTGGGGGGAAGACGGGGAGCTGTTTTTT
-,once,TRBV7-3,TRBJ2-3,CASSRGAGKVTDTQYF,TGTGCCAGCAGCCGGGGGGCAGGGAAAGTCACAGATACGCAGTATTTT
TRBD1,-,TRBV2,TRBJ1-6,CASSLTGSNSPLHF,TGTGCCAGCAGTCTGACAGGGAGTAATTCACCCCTCCACTTT
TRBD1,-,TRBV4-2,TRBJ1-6,CASSQGSVYRGRSNNSPLHF,TGTGCCAGCAGCCAAGGAAGCGTTTACAGGGGACGCTCAAATAATTCACCCCTCCACTTT
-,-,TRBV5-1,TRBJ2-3,CASNPSWGSPSTDTQYF,TGCGCCAGCAACCCATCATGGGGCTCCCCTAGCACAGATACGCAGTATTTT
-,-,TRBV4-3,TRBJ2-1,CASSQQASTNYNEQFF,TGCGCCAGCAGCCAACAGGCTAGCACCAACTACAATGAGCAGTTCTTC
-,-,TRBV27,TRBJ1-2,CASSLQGKGYTF,TGTGCCAGCAGTTTACAGGGGAAGGGCTACACCTTC
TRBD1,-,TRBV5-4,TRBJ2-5,CASSPYVTGAEETQYF,TGTGCCAGCAGCCCTTATGTGACAGGGGCCGAAGAGACCCAGTACTTC
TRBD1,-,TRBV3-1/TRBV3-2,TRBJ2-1,CASSQGEFRGSEQFF,TGTGCCAGCAGCCAAGGGGAATTCAGGGGGAGTGAGCAGTTCTTC
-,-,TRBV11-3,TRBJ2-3,CASSLDSGADTQYF,TGTGCCAGCAGCTTAGATTCGGGGGCAGATACGCAGTATTTT
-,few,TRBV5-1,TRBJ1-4,CASSPGFTNEKLFF,TGCGCCAGCAGCCCCGGGTTCACTAATGAAAAACTGTTTTTT
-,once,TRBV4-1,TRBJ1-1,CASSQDRGAWTEAFF,TGCGCCAGCAGCCAAGATCGGGGGGCGTGGACTGAAGCTTTCTTT
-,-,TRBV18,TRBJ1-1,CASSRELSIKNTEAFF,TGTGCCAGCTCTCGAGAACTAAGCATCAAGAACACTGAAGCTTTCTTT
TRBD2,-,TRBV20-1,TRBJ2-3,CSALGTSGVF,TGCAGTGCTCTAGGGACTAGCGGGGTTTTT
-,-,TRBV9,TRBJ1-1,CASSVGSRAPEGTEAFF,TGTGCCAGCAGCGTTGGGTCCCGGGCCCCCGAGGGCACTGAAGCTTTCTTT
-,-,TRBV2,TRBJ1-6,CASIRQVYNSPLHF,TGTGCCAGCATTCGGCAGGTCTATAATTCACCCCTCCACTTT
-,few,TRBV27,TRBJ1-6,CASKFVQGRLSPLHF,TGTGCCAGCAAGTTCGTCCAGGGCCGTCTTTCACCCCTCCACTTT
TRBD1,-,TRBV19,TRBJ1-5,CASSKGTGHSNQPQHF,TGTGCCAGTAGTAAGGGGACAGGTCATAGCAATCAGCCCCAGCATTTT
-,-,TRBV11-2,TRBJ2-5,CASSHAGDKETQYF,TGTGCCAGCAGCCATGCAGGGGATAAAGAGACCCAGTACTTC
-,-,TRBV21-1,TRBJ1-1,CASSKGPGGRRVVNTEAFF,TGTGCCAGCAGCAAAGGTCCCGGTGGACGGAGGGTAGTGAACACTGAAGCTTTCTTT
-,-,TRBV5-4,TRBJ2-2,CASSSGVPGELFF,TGTGCCAGCAGCTCGGGGGTACCCGGGGAGCTGTTTTTT
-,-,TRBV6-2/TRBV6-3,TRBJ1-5,CASSYGSGHQPQHF,TGTGCCAGCAGTTACGGGTCAGGCCATCAGCCCCAGCATTTT
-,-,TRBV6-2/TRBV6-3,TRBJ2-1,CASSVAGGAQNEQFF,TGTGCCAGCAGTGTGGCTGGAGGGGCTCAAAATGAGCAGTTCTTC
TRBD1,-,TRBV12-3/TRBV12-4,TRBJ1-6,CASKAGGNSPLHF,TGTGCCAGCAAGGCAGGGGGGAATTCACCCCTCCACTTT
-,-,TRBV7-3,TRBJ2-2,CASQGGTGELFF,TGTGCCAGCCAGGGTGGCACCGGGGAGCTGTTTTTT
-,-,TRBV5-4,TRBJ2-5,CASSTKTGQETQYF,TGTGCCAGCAGCACGAAGACAGGCCAAGAGACCCAGTACTTC
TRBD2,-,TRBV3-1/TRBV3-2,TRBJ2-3,CASSQGVLAGNGRF,TGTGCCAGCAGCCAAGGTGTCCTAGCGGGTAATGGTAGATTT
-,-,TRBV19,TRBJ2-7,CASADRKDYEQYF,TGTGCCAGTGCGGACAGAAAGGACTACGAGCAGTACTTC
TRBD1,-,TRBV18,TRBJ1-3,CASSPRITRQGGNTIYF,TGTGCCAGCTCACCGCGCATTACCCGACAGGGTGGAAACACCATATATTTT
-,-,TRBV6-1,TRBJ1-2,CASSERLVGYTF,TGTGCCAGCAGTGAAAGGCTAGTGGGCTACACCTTC
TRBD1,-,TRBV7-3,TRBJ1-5,CASSQGQGNQPQHF,TGTGCCAGCAGCCAAGGACAGGGCAATCAGCCCCAGCATTTT
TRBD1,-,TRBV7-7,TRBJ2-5,CASSTDRGAETQYF,TGTGCTAGCAGCACGGACAGGGGGGCAGAGACCCAGTACTTC
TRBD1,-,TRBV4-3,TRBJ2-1,CASSQATTGTGVNEQFF,TGCGCCAGCAGCCAGGCAACTACCGGGACAGGGGTCAATGAGCAGTTCTTC
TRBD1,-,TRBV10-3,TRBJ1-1,CATRQGGTEAFF,TGTGCCACCAGACAGGGAGGGACTGAAGCTTTCTTT
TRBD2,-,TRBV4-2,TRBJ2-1,CASSQDLAGGVNEQFF,TGTGCCAGCAGCCAAGATCTAGCGGGGGGAGTAAATGAGCAGTTCTTC
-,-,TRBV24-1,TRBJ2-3,CATQGPGEDTQYF,TGTGCCACCCAGGGGCCAGGGGAGGATACGCAGTATTTT
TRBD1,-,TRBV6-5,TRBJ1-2,CASSYDTGAGYGYTF,TGTGCCAGCAGTTACGACACAGGGGCGGGCTATGGCTACACCTTC
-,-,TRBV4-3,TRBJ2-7,CASSQGTGSNEQYF,TGCGCCAGCAGCCAAGGTACAGGGAGCAACGAGCAGTACTTC
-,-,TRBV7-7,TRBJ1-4,CASSLEQTSATNEKLFF,TGTGCTAGCAGCTTAGAACAGACATCCGCAACTAATGAAAAACTGTTTTTT
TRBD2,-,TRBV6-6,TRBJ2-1,CASTGQRGGLNEQFF,TGTGCCAGCACGGGCCAGCGGGGGGGCCTAAATGAGCAGTTCTTC
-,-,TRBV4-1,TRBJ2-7,CASSQEEGAGEQYF,TGCGCCAGCAGCCAAGAGGAGGGGGCGGGCGAGCAGTACTTC
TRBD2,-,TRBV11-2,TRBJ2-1,CASSFLAGSPYNEQFF,TGTGCCAGCAGCTTTCTAGCGGGGAGTCCCTACAATGAGCAGTTCTTC
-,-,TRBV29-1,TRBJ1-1,CSVDRPRGNTEAFF,TGCAGCGTTGATCGCCCCAGGGGTAACACTGAAGCTTTCTTT
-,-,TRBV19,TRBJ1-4,CASSIRTANEKLFF,TGTGCCAGTAGTATACGGACAGCAAATGAAAAACTGTTTTTT
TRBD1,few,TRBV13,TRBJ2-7,CASSSTGREQYF,TGTGCCAGCAGCTCGACAGGGCGCGAGCAGTACTTC
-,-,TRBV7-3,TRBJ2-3,CASSFRGTDTQYF,TGTGCCAGCAGCTTCCGGGGAACAGATACGCAGTATTTT
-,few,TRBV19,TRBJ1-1,CASSQGGGTEAFF,TGTGCCAGTAGTCAAGGCGGGGGCACTGAAGCTTTCTTT
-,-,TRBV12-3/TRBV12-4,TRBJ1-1,CASNSFRGAEAFF,TGTGCCAGCAACTCTTTCCGGGGGGCTGAAGCTTTCTTT
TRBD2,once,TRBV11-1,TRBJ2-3,CASSLLAGGDTQYF,TGTGCCAGCAGCTTACTAGCGGGGGGAGATACGCAGTATTTT
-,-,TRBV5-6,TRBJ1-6,CASSSGQYNSPLHF,TGTGCCAGCAGCAGTGGACAGTATAATTCACCCCTCCACTTT
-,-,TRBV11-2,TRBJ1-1,CASSLEGGVNTEAFF,TGTGCCAGCAGCTTAGAGGGGGGGGTGAACACTGAAGCTTTCTTT
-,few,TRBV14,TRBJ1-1,CATSNTEAFF,TGTGCCACCTCGAACACTGAAGCTTTCTTT